This passage covers 2 T cell receptor beta chains from one sample sequenced in a study of early T cells in non-severe SARS-CoV-2 infection. MiXCR was run by TCRdb on the 5' RACE reads, yielding one entry per CDR3 protein. The sample holds 70,000 to 95,000 distinct CDR3 sequences, 8.5% to 10% seen once. The sequenced material came from whole blood. These receptors came from an adult who was a healthcare worker with PCR-confirmed SARS-CoV-2 infection or an uninfected control (not recorded which).

This clonotype was seen repeatedly, ten times or more. The rearrangement uses TRBV28 and TRBJ2-7; 7 positions match TRBD2. Trimming at V came to 2 bases and at J to 4 bases, leaving 8 bases not matched to a gene. The CDR3 is made up of 15 amino acids. The germline V gene has CDR1 MDHEN and CDR2 SYDVKM. The CDR3, as DNA: TGTGCCAGCAGTTTAACGGGGAGGGTACAATACGAGCAGTACTTC. Encoded protein: CASSLTGRVQYEQYF. Supplemented by reference TRBV28 and TRBJ2-7, the full variable domain reads DVKVTQSSRYLVKRTGEKVFLECVQDMDHENMFWYRQDPGLGLRLIYFSYDVKMKEKGDIPEGYSVSREKKERFSLILESASTNQTSMYLCASSLTGRVQYEQYFGPGTRLTVT.

This clonotype was recorded at least ten times. The gene calls are TRBV6-6 and TRBJ2-7; 15 bases agree with TRBD2. CDR1 is MNHNY, CDR2 SVGAGI, per germline (reference sequence). This CDR3 is 15 amino acids long. V lost 3 bases, J lost 7 bases, and 4 bases stayed unmatched. The CDR3 spells CASSYGLAGGGEQYF. Written as DNA, the CDR3 is TGTGCCAGCAGTTATGGACTAGCGGGAGGGGGGGAGCAGTACTTC.